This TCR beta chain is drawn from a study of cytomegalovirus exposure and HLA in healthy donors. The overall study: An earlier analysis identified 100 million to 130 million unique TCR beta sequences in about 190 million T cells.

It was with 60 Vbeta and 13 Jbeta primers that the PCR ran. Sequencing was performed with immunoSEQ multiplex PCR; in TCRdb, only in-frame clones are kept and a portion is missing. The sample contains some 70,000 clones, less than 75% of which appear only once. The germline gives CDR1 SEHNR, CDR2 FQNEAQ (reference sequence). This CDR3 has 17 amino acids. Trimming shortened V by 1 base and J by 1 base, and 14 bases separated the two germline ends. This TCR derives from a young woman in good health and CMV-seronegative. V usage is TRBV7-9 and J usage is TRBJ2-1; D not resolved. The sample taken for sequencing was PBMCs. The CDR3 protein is CASSLEVGRGSYNEQFF. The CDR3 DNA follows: TGTGCCAGCAGCTTAGAGGTAGGCCGAGGATCCTACAATGAGCAGTTCTTC.